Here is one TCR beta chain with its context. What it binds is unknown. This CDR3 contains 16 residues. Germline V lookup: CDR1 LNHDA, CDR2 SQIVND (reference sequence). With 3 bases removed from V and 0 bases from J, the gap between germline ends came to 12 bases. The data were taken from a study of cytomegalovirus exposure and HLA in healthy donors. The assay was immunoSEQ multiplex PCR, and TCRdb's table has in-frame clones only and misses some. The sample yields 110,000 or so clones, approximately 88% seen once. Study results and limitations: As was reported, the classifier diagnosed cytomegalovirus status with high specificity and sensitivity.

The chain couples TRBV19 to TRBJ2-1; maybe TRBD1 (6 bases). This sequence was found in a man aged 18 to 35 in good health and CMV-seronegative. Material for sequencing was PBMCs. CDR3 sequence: CASSIEGHISYNEQFF. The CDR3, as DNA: TGTGCCAGTAGTATTGAGGGACACATCTCCTACAATGAGCAGTTCTTC.